One sample yielded the 28 T cell receptor beta chains listed below, sequenced in a study of blood T cell repertoires in COVID-19. Generated by immunoSEQ multiplex PCR, the TCRdb table keeps only in-frame clones and is missing some. The sample has approximately 150,000 clones, over 65% seen once. The material sequenced was peripheral blood. The receptors here all came from a man in his forties or fifties with acute or convalescent COVID-19.

The chain is built from TRBV11-3 and TRBJ2-5; TRBD2 agrees at 8 bases. The germline V gene has CDR1 SGHNT and CDR2 YENEEA. The CDR3 loop spans 13 amino acids. V shed 5 bases and J 7 bases; nucleotides not matched to a gene: 6. This CDR3 reads CASSHGREGTQYF. The CDR3 region has the DNA TGTGCCAGCAGCCATGGACGGGAGGGGACCCAGTACTTC.

This clone came up a few times. The chain couples TRBV2 to TRBJ2-7; possibly TRBD2 for D (6 bases). V was pared by 4 bases and J by 3 bases, with 10 bases between. This CDR3 is built from 13 residues. Looked up from germline, CDR1 is SNHLY and CDR2 is FYNNEI. The CDR3 spells CASSVRRDYEQYF. The CDR3 bases are TGTGCCAGCAGTGTAAGGCGGGACTACGAGCAGTACTTC.

The rearrangement uses TRBV6-1 and TRBJ2-1, with a tentative D call TRBD1 (5 bases). The CDR3 is 15 residues long. Trimming removed 3 bases at V and 4 bases at J, with 13 bases between. Germline assignment: CDR1 MNHNS and CDR2 SASEGT. CDR3 coding DNA: TGTGCCAGCAGTGAGACAGCCCCCGTATACAATGAGCAGTTCTTC. Amino acids: CASSETAPVYNEQFF.

This clone was observed once. V gene TRBV10-2 combines with J gene TRBJ1-5; D not resolved. The V end lost 3 bases, the J end lost 1 base, and 7 bases lay between the germline ends. Germline CDR1 and CDR2: WSHSY and SAAADI. The CDR3 contains 14 residues. CDR3: CASSDGGSNQPQHF. DNA for the CDR3: TGCGCCAGCAGTGATGGCGGAAGCAATCAGCCCCAGCATTTT.

V usage is TRBV19 and J usage is TRBJ1-2; D unresolved. Germline V gene data show CDR1 as LNHDA and CDR2 as SQIVND (reference sequence). The CDR3 has 13 residues. Deletions cut 4 bases from V and 0 bases from J, with 6 bases between. In DNA, the CDR3 is TGTGCCAGTAGTAACAGTGCTAACTATGGCTACACCTTC. Residues: CASSNSANYGYTF.

The chain employs TRBV7-3 and TRBJ1-1; D ambiguous. In germline, CDR1 is SGHTA, CDR2 FQGTGA. The CDR3 sequence is 14 residues long. V dropped 2 bases and J dropped 3 bases, with 10 bases sitting between them. CDR3 nucleotide sequence: TGTGCCAGCAGCTTACTCCCCGGGTACACTGAAGCTTTCTTT. It encodes CASSLLPGYTEAFF.

This clone has only a few counts. The genes are TRBV30 and TRBJ1-6; the match to TRBD1 covers 10 bases. This CDR3 contains 16 residues. Germline V CDR1 and CDR2: GTSNPN, SVGIG (reference sequence). After removal of 3 bases from V and 8 bases from J, the junction contained 10 bases not matched to a gene. The CDR3 sequence is CAWSKGQGEVDSPLHF. The CDR3 coding sequence is TGTGCCTGGAGCAAAGGACAGGGGGAAGTTGATTCACCCCTCCACTTT.

This rearrangement joins TRBV7-6 to TRBJ1-2; D is perhaps TRBD1 (6 bases). The germline V gene has CDR1 SGHVS and CDR2 FNYEAQ. The CDR3 is 13 amino acids. Trimming took 5 bases from V and 8 from J, leaving 15 bases between them. CDR3 region: CASSPSGDWGYTF. For the CDR3, the DNA is TGTGCCAGCAGCCCATCAGGGGATTGGGGCTACACCTTC.

The rearrangement joins TRBV7-9 to TRBJ2-1; TRBD2 agrees at 8 bases. CDR3 length equals 16 residues. V lost 4 bases, J lost 7 bases, and 12 bases stayed unmatched. CDR1 is SEHNR, CDR2 FQNEAQ, per germline (reference sequence). CDR3 residues: CASSCRTSLGRNEQFF. For the CDR3, the DNA is TGTGCCAGCAGCTGCCGGACTAGCTTGGGAAGGAATGAGCAGTTCTTC.

This rearrangement joins TRBV3-1 (or the pseudogene TRBV3-2) to TRBJ1-2; unclear D gene. The V gene lost 1 base and the J gene lost 4 bases, with 10 bases spanning the gap. The CDR3 consists of 14 residues. CDR1 and CDR2 (germline): LGHDT, YNNKEL (reference sequence). The CDR3 DNA reads as TGTGCCAGCAGCCAAGGGGAGGGATTCTATGGCTACACCTTC. Translation: CASSQGEGFYGYTF.

This chain joins TRBV2 and TRBJ1-3, with D perhaps TRBD1 (5 bases). The CDR3 has 15 residues. V lost 7 bases and J 4 bases, leaving 17 bases between the germline ends. CDR1 and CDR2 (germline): SNHLY, FYNNEI. The CDR3 spells CASTFSQGGGNTIYF. The CDR3 DNA follows: TGTGCCAGCACCTTCAGCCAGGGAGGCGGAAACACCATATATTTT.

The CDR3 region has the DNA TGTGCCCAACAGAGCTCCTATAATTCACCCCTCCACTTT. Amino acids: CAQQSSYNSPLHF. The chain has TRBV10-3 and TRBJ1-6; D remains unclear. Trimming removed 11 bases from V and 0 bases from J, with 8 bases in between. The CDR3 runs to 13 residues. Germline V gives CDR1 ENHRY, CDR2 SYGVKD.

The J gene is TRBJ1-2, the V gene TRBV9; tentatively, D is TRBD1 (6 bases). Germline V CDR1 and CDR2: SGDLS, YYNGEE. The V gene lost 0 bases and the J gene lost 8 bases, with 17 bases spanning the gap. The CDR3 sequence is 15 residues long. The CDR3 region is CASSVATQGVEGYTF. CDR3 bases: TGTGCCAGCAGCGTAGCTACACAGGGAGTGGAGGGCTACACCTTC. Full variable domain (remainder filled in from reference TRBV9 and TRBJ1-2): DSGVTQTPKHLITATGQRVTLRCSPRSGDLSVYWYQQSLDQGLQFLIQYYNGEERAKGNILERFSAQQFPDLHSELNLSSLELGDSALYFCASSVATQGVEGYTFGSGTRLTVV.

The gene calls are TRBV9 and TRBJ1-3; possibly TRBD1 for D (5 bases). The CDR3 has 17 amino acids. Germline lookup yields CDR1 SGDLS and CDR2 YYNGEE. Trimming stripped 1 base from V and 0 bases from J, with 14 bases between. The chain's CDR3 is CASSVTDSPSSGNTIYF. CDR3 nucleotides: TGTGCCAGCAGCGTAACCGACAGCCCAAGCTCTGGAAACACCATATATTTT.

The CDR3 bases are TGTGCCAGCAGCCGAGGGACAGGGCCTCAGCCCCAGCATTTT. It encodes CASSRGTGPQPQHF. The rearrangement joins TRBV3-1 (or the pseudogene TRBV3-2) to TRBJ1-5; TRBD1 aligns across 9 bases. From germline, CDR1 is LGHDT and CDR2 YNNKEL (reference sequence). CDR3 size: 14 residues. V was clipped by 4 bases and J by 6 bases; unmatched bases: 4.

The chain uses TRBV19 and TRBJ1-5, with TRBD1 as a possible D gene (6 bases). Trimming shortened V by 5 bases and J by 5 bases, and 13 bases separated the two germline ends. Germline V lookup: CDR1 LNHDA, CDR2 SQIVND (reference sequence). The CDR3 has 14 amino acids. The CDR3 region has the DNA TGTGCCAGTAGTCCTCAGGGGAAGGATCAGCCCCAGCATTTT. Translating it yields CASSPQGKDQPQHF.

This sequence joins TRBV10-2 and TRBJ1-2, with D possibly being TRBD1 (5 bases). CDR3 size: 12 residues. From germline, CDR1 is WSHSY and CDR2 SAAADI. The ends were cut back, 7 bases at V and 7 bases at J, with 13 bases in the middle. The CDR3 DNA reads as TGCGCCAGCACGGATCAAGGGGTTGGCTACACCTTC. Its translation: CASTDQGVGYTF.

This clone showed up just once. This chain joins TRBV28 and TRBJ2-1, with 9 bases that match TRBD1. CDR1 is MDHEN, CDR2 SYDVKM, per germline. Unmatched junction bases numbered 6, after V lost 2 bases and J lost 10 bases. The CDR3 is 14 amino acids. CDR3 nucleotide sequence: TGTGCCAGCAGTTTAGGGACAGGGTTCAGGGAGCAGTTCTTC. This translates into CASSLGTGFREQFF.

As regards this clone: This same CDR3 is encoded by further DNA sequences in the sample. The rearrangement joins TRBV5-1 to TRBJ2-5; possible D gene TRBD1, 5 bases. V lost 0 bases to trimming and J lost 1 base, with 7 bases between them. Germline V CDR1 and CDR2: SGHRS, YFSETQ. This CDR3 has 14 amino acids. For the CDR3, the DNA is TGCGCCAGCAGCTTGGACAGGAGCCAAGAGACCCAGTACTTC. Residues: CASSLDRSQETQYF.

The chain recombines TRBV4-2 with TRBJ2-1; 9 bases match TRBD1. V dropped 0 bases and J dropped 8; count of bases not matched to a gene: 5. This CDR3 has 15 amino acids. Germline CDR1 LGHNA, CDR2 YNFKEQ. CDR3 sequence: CASSQEGTGMDEQFF. The DNA of the CDR3 is TGTGCCAGCAGCCAAGAGGGGACAGGGATGGATGAGCAGTTCTTC.

The table lists this clone with a count of one. The gene calls are TRBV9 and TRBJ1-2; TRBD1 might be the D (6 bases). V dropped 1 base and J dropped 2 bases, with 12 bases sitting between them. Germline V gene data show CDR1 as SGDLS and CDR2 as YYNGEE. CDR3 length: 15 amino acids. The DNA for the CDR3 is TGTGCCAGCAGCGTATTGGACAGACAAAACTATGGCTACACCTTC. It translates to CASSVLDRQNYGYTF.

Ten or more counts support this clone. This rearrangement joins TRBV3-1 (or the pseudogene TRBV3-2) to TRBJ2-1; tentative D call: TRBD2 (6 bases). The ends were cut back, 4 bases at V and 7 bases at J, with 14 bases in the middle. The germline V gene has CDR1 LGHDT and CDR2 YNNKEL (reference sequence). This CDR3 has 14 residues. The CDR3 sequence: CASSLSLARNEQFF. The CDR3 bases are TGTGCCAGCAGCCTAAGTCTAGCGAGGAATGAGCAGTTCTTC.

For the CDR3, the DNA is TGTGCCAGCAGTCCGGGACAGTTGAACACTGAAGCTTTCTTT. Translation: CASSPGQLNTEAFF. This rearrangement joins TRBV28 to TRBJ1-1; the match to TRBD1 covers 7 bases. Germline trimming cut 5 bases from V and 0 bases from J; bases unmatched to any gene: 3. This CDR3 contains 14 residues. The germline gives CDR1 MDHEN, CDR2 SYDVKM. The full variable domain, its missing parts supplied by reference TRBV28 and TRBJ1-1, is DVKVTQSSRYLVKRTGEKVFLECVQDMDHENMFWYRQDPGLGLRLIYFSYDVKMKEKGDIPEGYSVSREKKERFSLILESASTNQTSMYLCASSPGQLNTEAFFGQGTRLTVV.

The gene calls are TRBV10-2 and TRBJ2-7; 10 nucleotides line up with TRBD1. The V segment lost 9 bases and the J segment 4 bases; nucleotides outside the gene matches: 6. Germline V gene data show CDR1 as WSHSY and CDR2 as SAAADI. The CDR3 has 13 residues. CDR3 sequence (DNA): TGCGCCAGTAGACAGGGGGCGGGATACGAGCAGTACGTC. Translation gives CASRQGAGYEQYV.

The J gene is TRBJ2-2, the V gene TRBV23-1; a weak D match, TRBD1 (6 bases). TRBV23-1 is treated as an ORF (open reading frame) with a function not yet certain. V dropped 10 bases and J dropped 5 bases, with 20 bases sitting between them. The CDR3 has 15 residues. Here the CDR3 reads CATTRSGHFTGELFF. In DNA, the CDR3 is TGCGCCACCACACGCTCGGGACACTTTACCGGGGAGCTGTTTTTT.

This clone has more than one count but fewer than ten. The chain uses TRBV6-6 and TRBJ1-5, with D possibly matching TRBD1 (5 bases). CDR1 is MNHNY and CDR2 is SVGAGI in the germline V gene (reference sequence). The CDR3 length is 14 residues. The V end was cut by 4 bases, the J end by 5 bases, with 12 bases between. CDR3 in amino acids: CASSFGAGDQPQHF. In DNA, the CDR3 is TGTGCCAGCAGTTTTGGGGCGGGAGATCAGCCCCAGCATTTT.

This clone was recorded only once. This chain joins TRBV4-1 and TRBJ1-6; D remains ambiguous. This CDR3 region has 15 residues. Germline V gene sequence: CDR1 MGHRA, CDR2 YSYEKL. With 1 base removed from V and 5 bases from J, the gap between germline ends came to 9 bases. Written as DNA, the CDR3 is TGCGCCAGCAGCCAAGTTTCCCAGAATAATTCACCCCTCCACTTT. It is translated as CASSQVSQNNSPLHF.

CDR3 sequence: CASSPARLDRGGETQYF. The CDR3 DNA follows: TGTGCCAGCAGTCCCGCTAGGTTAGACAGGGGCGGAGAGACCCAGTACTTC. The chain carries TRBV7-9 and TRBJ2-5; 8 bases fit TRBD1. The CDR3 covers 17 residues. J lost 4 bases, V lost 6 bases, and 16 bases had no gene match. The germline V gene has CDR1 SEHNR and CDR2 FQNEAQ (reference sequence).